These 29 T cell receptor beta chains were sequenced from one sample in a study of identical twins (dated by TCRdb to 2016 to 2017). Libraries were prepared through 5' RACE. Sequenced on an Illumina HiSeq 2000. TCRdb handled the public reads itself, with Q25 trimming in fastp and clone calling in MiXCR, and kept productive beta chains. Here each entry gathers all rows of one CDR3 protein and keeps the most common genes and DNA. Recorded for this sample are about 190,000 distinct CDR3 sequences; about 15% of them occurred a single time. The top ten hold less than 45% of the sample. This sample also belongs to another study, concerning T cells expressing NK-cell markers.

The sample consisted of CD8+ T cells sorted from blood. The receptor set was obtained from a woman under 30 in good health.

As concerns this clonotype: This likely comes from a read error, as the CDR3 has no conserved phenylalanine or tryptophan at its end. The rearrangement joins TRBV12-3 or TRBV12-4 to TRBJ2-1, with D tentatively TRBD2 (5 bases). Trimming removed 6 bases at V and 11 bases at J, with 14 bases between. This CDR3 comprises 12 residues. CDR3 sequence reads: CASRLSGVQQFL. CDR3 coding DNA: TGTGCCAGCAGGCTAAGCGGTGTTCAGCAGTTCTTA.

The chain links TRBV9 to TRBJ2-3; 10 nucleotides match TRBD1. V lost 4 bases, J lost 5 bases, and 7 bases stayed unmatched. The CDR3 consists of 15 residues. Germline V CDR1 and CDR2: SGDLS, YYNGEE. This CDR3 reads CASSTKGQGLDTQYF. As DNA, the CDR3 is TGTGCCAGCAGCACCAAGGGACAGGGGTTAGATACGCAGTATTTT.

V gene TRBV6-5 combines with J gene TRBJ2-7, with 7 bases aligning to TRBD1. The CDR3 length is 15 residues. CDR1 is MNHEY, CDR2 SVGAGI, per germline. With V trimmed by 2 bases and J by 4 bases, 8 bases remained unmatched. CDR3 in DNA: TGTGCCAGCAGTTACAACCTAGGACAGGCGTACGAGCAGTACTTC. This gives the protein CASSYNLGQAYEQYF.

The V call is TRBV29-1, the J call TRBJ2-1; TRBD2 matches 8 bases. The V gene end was trimmed by 0 bases and the J gene end by 8 bases; junction bases not matched to a gene: 6. The CDR3 spans 14 residues. Germline V gives CDR1 SQVTM, CDR2 ANQGSEA. CDR3 coding DNA: TGCAGCGTTGAAGACGGGACTAGATCACATGAGCAGTTCTTC. Its protein product is CSVEDGTRSHEQFF.

This clonotype has more than one count but fewer than ten. CDR3: CASSSHSGGTSSYEQYF. The DNA of the CDR3 is TGTGCCAGCAGCTCCCACTCCGGCGGGACGAGCTCCTACGAGCAGTACTTC. The rearrangement uses TRBV9 and TRBJ2-7, with TRBD2 as a possible D gene (6 bases). V was pared by 4 bases and J by 0 bases, with 20 bases between. This CDR3 is 17 amino acids long. CDR1 and CDR2 (germline): SGDLS, YYNGEE.

This clonotype was seen a handful of times. The V gene is TRBV12-3 or TRBV12-4, the J gene TRBJ2-3, with D maybe TRBD2 (6 bases). The CDR3 is 11 amino acids. The V end was cut by 7 bases, the J end by 11 bases, with 13 bases between. CDR3 sequence (DNA): TGTGCCAGCACCGTGGGGGGAGTGCAGTATTTT. It encodes CASTVGGVQYF.

Only a few counts were recorded for this clonotype. V is TRBV15 and J is TRBJ1-6; D is undetermined. The CDR3 spans 12 residues. Trimming pared 5 bases from V and 9 bases from J, leaving 8 bases between. Germline CDR1 LNHNV, CDR2 YYDKDF (reference sequence). As DNA, the CDR3 is TGTGCCACCAGCGACATGAGTTCACCCCTCCACTTT. Translation: CATSDMSSPLHF.

This chain connects TRBV5-1 to TRBJ2-5, with 12 bases that match TRBD2. Germline CDR1 is SGHRS and CDR2 is YFSETQ. This CDR3 has 15 residues. V gave up 3 bases and J gave up 5 bases; unmatched junction bases: 5. The CDR3 sequence: CASSWTSGARETQYF. CDR3 DNA sequence: TGCGCCAGCAGCTGGACTAGCGGGGCGAGGGAGACCCAGTACTTC.

This clonotype occurred a few times. The rearrangement links TRBV19 to TRBJ1-2; no firm D call. The CDR3 has 12 residues. V was clipped by 7 bases and J by 5 bases, with 11 bases between them. Germline V lookup: CDR1 LNHDA, CDR2 SQIVND (reference sequence). CDR3 in amino acids: CASTAVGYGYTF. CDR3 bases: TGTGCCAGTACGGCAGTGGGTTATGGCTACACCTTC. The full variable domain, in which reference TRBV19 and TRBJ1-2 provide the parts outside the CDR3, is DGGITQSPKYLFRKEGQNVTLSCEQNLNHDAMYWYRQDPGQGLRLIYYSQIVNDFQKGDIAEGYSVSREKKESFPLTVTSAQKNPTAFYLCASTAVGYGYTFGSGTRLTVV.

With regard to this clonotype: This may arise from a read error, as a much more abundant clone is one base away. The rearrangement links TRBV12-3 or TRBV12-4 to TRBJ2-2; D uncertain. Trimming left V 3 bases short and J 6 bases short, with 5 bases between. The CDR3 totals 12 residues. The CDR3 loop is CASSFIPGELFF. CDR3 in DNA: TGTGCCAGCAGTTTTATCCCCGGGGAGCTGTTTTTT.

The CDR3, as DNA: TGTGCCAGCAGTTCCGGAGAGTGGAGCACAGATACGCAGTATTTT. The encoded protein is CASSSGEWSTDTQYF. The chain joins TRBV6-2 or TRBV6-3 to TRBJ2-3; the D is unclear. Germline CDR1 is MNHEY and CDR2 is SVGEGT. This CDR3 is 15 amino acids long. The germline V and J ends were trimmed by 4 bases and 0 bases, with 11 bases remaining between them.

This clonotype was counted between two and nine times. The genes are TRBV4-3 and TRBJ2-1, with 9 nucleotides matching TRBD2. With 1 base clipped from V and 7 bases from J, the junction kept 5 bases outside the gene matches. CDR3 size: 15 residues. Germline V gene data show CDR1 as LGHNA and CDR2 as YSLEER. The CDR3 loop is CASSQGVSGRNEQFF. In nucleotides, the CDR3 is TGCGCCAGCAGCCAAGGTGTTAGCGGGAGAAATGAGCAGTTCTTC.

This chain links TRBV4-3 with TRBJ2-2; no reliable D call. CDR1 is LGHNA, CDR2 YSLEER, per germline. Trimming removed 0 bases from V and 7 bases from J, with 0 bases in between. This CDR3 has 11 amino acids. The CDR3 loop reads CASSQDGELFF. The CDR3 region has the DNA TGCGCCAGCAGCCAAGACGGGGAGCTGTTTTTT.

In its sample, this clonotype was seen once. This chain joins TRBV6-1 and TRBJ2-5, with TRBD2 matching 7 bases. V lost 6 bases to trimming and J lost 5 bases; unmatched junction nucleotides: 12. In germline, CDR1 is MNHNS, CDR2 SASEGT. This CDR3 has 15 amino acids. Here the CDR3 DNA reads TGTGCCAGCAGCCCTACCAGCGGGGCCCGGGAGACCCAGTACTTC. This sequence encodes CASSPTSGARETQYF.

This sequence joins TRBV6-5 and TRBJ2-2, with unresolved D. The CDR3 loop spans 14 amino acids. Germline V CDR1 and CDR2: MNHEY, SVGAGI. V was clipped by 2 bases and J by 2 bases, with 6 bases between them. CDR3: CASSYRLNTGELFF. The CDR3, as DNA: TGTGCCAGCAGTTACAGACTCAACACCGGGGAGCTGTTTTTT.

The chain uses TRBV29-1 and TRBJ1-6; D call uncertain. From germline, CDR1 is SQVTM and CDR2 ANQGSEA. The V gene lost 5 bases and the J gene lost 0 bases, with 8 bases spanning the gap. The CDR3 totals 14 residues. The chain's CDR3 is CSVRNSSYNSPLHF. In nucleotides, the CDR3 is TGCAGCGTTCGGAACAGCTCCTATAATTCACCCCTCCACTTT.

This clonotype has more than one count but fewer than ten. The chain has TRBV5-6 and TRBJ2-1; D gene uncertain. Germline assignment: CDR1 SGHDT and CDR2 YYEEEE. This CDR3 contains 12 residues. With 2 bases removed from V and 6 bases from J, the gap between germline ends came to 6 bases. This CDR3 reads CASSFGFNEQFF. The CDR3 region has the DNA TGTGCCAGCAGCTTCGGTTTCAATGAGCAGTTCTTC.

This clonotype showed up just a few times. The chain employs TRBV5-5 and TRBJ2-3; D is uncertain. Per the germline V gene, CDR1 is SGHKS and CDR2 is YYEKEE (reference sequence). CDR3 length: 8 residues. The V and J ends lost 7 bases and 14 bases respectively, with 8 bases between them. Here the CDR3 reads CASGVRYF. CDR3 nucleotides: TGTGCCAGCGGTGTGCGGTATTTT.

As DNA, the CDR3 is TGTGCCAGCAGTTACACCGGACTAGCGGCCCCTAAATACTGGACACAAGACACAGATACGCAGTATTTT. It encodes CASSYTGLAAPKYWTQDTDTQYF. The rearrangement joins TRBV6-2 or TRBV6-3 to TRBJ2-3; the match to TRBD2 covers 10 bases. CDR1 MNHEY and CDR2 SVGEGT come from the germline V gene. This CDR3 spans 23 amino acids. V gave up 2 bases and J gave up 2 bases; unmatched junction bases: 25.

The chain has TRBV5-1 and TRBJ2-3; D gene ambiguous. This CDR3 is built from 16 residues. V dropped 0 bases and J dropped 0 bases, with 11 bases sitting between them. Germline CDR1 is SGHRS and CDR2 is YFSETQ. CDR3 region: CASSLEAVSSTDTQYF. The CDR3 DNA follows: TGCGCCAGCAGCTTGGAGGCTGTTTCTAGCACAGATACGCAGTATTTT.

J is TRBJ1-1 and V is TRBV7-9; TRBD1 matches 9 bases. Losses at the gene ends were 3 bases for V and 5 bases for J; bases not matched to a gene: 7. Germline CDR1 SEHNR, CDR2 FQNEAQ (reference sequence). The CDR3 is 15 amino acids. The CDR3 reads CASSFGPGQGTEAFF. CDR3 DNA: TGTGCCAGCAGCTTTGGACCGGGACAGGGAACTGAAGCTTTCTTT.

V is TRBV5-6 and J is TRBJ2-7; 9 bases fit TRBD2. V lost 0 bases, J lost 7 bases, and 8 bases stayed unmatched. CDR1 SGHDT and CDR2 YYEEEE come from the germline V gene. CDR3 size: 15 residues. CDR3 in DNA: TGTGCCAGCAGCTTGGATTTAGCGGGAGCGGTGGAGCAGTACTTC. Its translation: CASSLDLAGAVEQYF. Using reference TRBV5-6 and TRBJ2-7 for the parts outside the CDR3, the full variable domain is DAGVTQSPTHLIKTRGQQVTLRCSPKSGHDTVSWYQQALGQGPQFIFQYYEEEERQRGNFPDRFSGHQFPNYSSELNVNALLLGDSALYLCASSLDLAGAVEQYFGPGTRLTVT.

The table lists this clonotype with a few counts. The rearrangement joins TRBV5-4 to TRBJ2-7; the match to TRBD2 covers 13 bases. Germline trimming cut 5 bases from V and 3 bases from J; bases unmatched to any gene: 8. The CDR3 spans 16 residues. Germline lookup yields CDR1 SGHNT and CDR2 YYREEE (reference sequence). CDR3 sequence (DNA): TGTGCCAGCAGGCAGGCCGGGACTAGCGGGGTCTACGAGCAGTACTTC. The encoded protein is CASRQAGTSGVYEQYF.

V and J are TRBV7-9 and TRBJ2-3; 9 bases line up with TRBD2. CDR1 is SEHNR, CDR2 FQNEAQ, per germline (reference sequence). V lost 4 bases, J lost 5 bases, and 13 bases stayed unmatched. The CDR3 is 17 amino acids. The CDR3 DNA follows: TGTGCCAGCAGCTCACCCCCGCGGGAGGGTCGAGGAGATACGCAGTATTTT. It translates to CASSSPPREGRGDTQYF.

This clonotype was counted between two and nine times. The chain couples TRBV6-5 to TRBJ2-1; 11 bases match TRBD1. CDR1 is MNHEY and CDR2 is SVGAGI in the germline V gene. V gave up 0 bases and J gave up 8 bases; unmatched junction bases: 15. This CDR3 has 19 residues. CDR3 sequence: CASSYSPLTGTGGLYEQFF. The CDR3 DNA reads TGTGCCAGCAGTTACTCACCTTTAACCGGGACAGGGGGACTGTATGAGCAGTTCTTC.

About this clonotype itself: At one end, the junction sequence differs from germline, possibly due to a read error. This sequence joins TRBV5-5 and TRBJ2-2; 8 bases line up with TRBD1. CDR1 and CDR2 (germline): SGHKS, YYEKEE (reference sequence). CDR3 length equals 15 residues. CDR3 protein: CASSLDWTGTGELIF. DNA for the CDR3: TGTGCCAGCAGCTTGGACTGGACAGGGACCGGGGAGCTGATTTTT. Together with reference TRBV5-5 and TRBJ2-2, the CDR3 gives the full variable domain: DAGVTQSPTHLIKTRGQQVTLRCSPISGHKSVSWYQQVLGQGPQFIFQYYEKEERGRGNFPDRFSARQFPNYSSELNVNALLLGDSALYLCASSLDWTGTGELIFGEGSRLTVL.

This clonotype was found a few times. This chain connects TRBV6-1 to TRBJ1-5; D is undetermined. The CDR3 contains 14 residues. Between the trimmed V and J ends, which lost 5 bases and 7 bases, there was a span of 15 bases. Germline V lookup: CDR1 MNHNS, CDR2 SASEGT. The CDR3 sequence: CASSTLLGSQPQHF. CDR3 nucleotides: TGTGCCAGCAGTACCTTACTGGGAAGCCAGCCCCAGCATTTT.

This chain links TRBV9 with TRBJ2-2, with TRBD2 matching over 8 bases. Germline V gene data show CDR1 as SGDLS and CDR2 as YYNGEE. The CDR3 is made up of 16 amino acids. The V and J ends lost 4 bases and 5 bases, in that order; junction bases with no gene match: 10. In nucleotides, the CDR3 is TGTGCCAGCAGCCCCCTGGCGGGACTAGTAACCGGGGAGCTGTTTTTT. Encoded protein: CASSPLAGLVTGELFF.

Only a few counts were recorded for this clonotype. This chain joins TRBV5-1 and TRBJ1-2; 7 bases match TRBD1. Trimming cost V 1 base and J 8 bases; bases outside gene matches: 14. Germline V gene data show CDR1 as SGHRS and CDR2 as YFSETQ. CDR3 length: 16 amino acids. CDR3 residues: CASSLNGQENLLGYTF. CDR3 in DNA: TGCGCCAGCAGCTTGAACGGACAGGAAAATCTTTTGGGCTACACCTTC.